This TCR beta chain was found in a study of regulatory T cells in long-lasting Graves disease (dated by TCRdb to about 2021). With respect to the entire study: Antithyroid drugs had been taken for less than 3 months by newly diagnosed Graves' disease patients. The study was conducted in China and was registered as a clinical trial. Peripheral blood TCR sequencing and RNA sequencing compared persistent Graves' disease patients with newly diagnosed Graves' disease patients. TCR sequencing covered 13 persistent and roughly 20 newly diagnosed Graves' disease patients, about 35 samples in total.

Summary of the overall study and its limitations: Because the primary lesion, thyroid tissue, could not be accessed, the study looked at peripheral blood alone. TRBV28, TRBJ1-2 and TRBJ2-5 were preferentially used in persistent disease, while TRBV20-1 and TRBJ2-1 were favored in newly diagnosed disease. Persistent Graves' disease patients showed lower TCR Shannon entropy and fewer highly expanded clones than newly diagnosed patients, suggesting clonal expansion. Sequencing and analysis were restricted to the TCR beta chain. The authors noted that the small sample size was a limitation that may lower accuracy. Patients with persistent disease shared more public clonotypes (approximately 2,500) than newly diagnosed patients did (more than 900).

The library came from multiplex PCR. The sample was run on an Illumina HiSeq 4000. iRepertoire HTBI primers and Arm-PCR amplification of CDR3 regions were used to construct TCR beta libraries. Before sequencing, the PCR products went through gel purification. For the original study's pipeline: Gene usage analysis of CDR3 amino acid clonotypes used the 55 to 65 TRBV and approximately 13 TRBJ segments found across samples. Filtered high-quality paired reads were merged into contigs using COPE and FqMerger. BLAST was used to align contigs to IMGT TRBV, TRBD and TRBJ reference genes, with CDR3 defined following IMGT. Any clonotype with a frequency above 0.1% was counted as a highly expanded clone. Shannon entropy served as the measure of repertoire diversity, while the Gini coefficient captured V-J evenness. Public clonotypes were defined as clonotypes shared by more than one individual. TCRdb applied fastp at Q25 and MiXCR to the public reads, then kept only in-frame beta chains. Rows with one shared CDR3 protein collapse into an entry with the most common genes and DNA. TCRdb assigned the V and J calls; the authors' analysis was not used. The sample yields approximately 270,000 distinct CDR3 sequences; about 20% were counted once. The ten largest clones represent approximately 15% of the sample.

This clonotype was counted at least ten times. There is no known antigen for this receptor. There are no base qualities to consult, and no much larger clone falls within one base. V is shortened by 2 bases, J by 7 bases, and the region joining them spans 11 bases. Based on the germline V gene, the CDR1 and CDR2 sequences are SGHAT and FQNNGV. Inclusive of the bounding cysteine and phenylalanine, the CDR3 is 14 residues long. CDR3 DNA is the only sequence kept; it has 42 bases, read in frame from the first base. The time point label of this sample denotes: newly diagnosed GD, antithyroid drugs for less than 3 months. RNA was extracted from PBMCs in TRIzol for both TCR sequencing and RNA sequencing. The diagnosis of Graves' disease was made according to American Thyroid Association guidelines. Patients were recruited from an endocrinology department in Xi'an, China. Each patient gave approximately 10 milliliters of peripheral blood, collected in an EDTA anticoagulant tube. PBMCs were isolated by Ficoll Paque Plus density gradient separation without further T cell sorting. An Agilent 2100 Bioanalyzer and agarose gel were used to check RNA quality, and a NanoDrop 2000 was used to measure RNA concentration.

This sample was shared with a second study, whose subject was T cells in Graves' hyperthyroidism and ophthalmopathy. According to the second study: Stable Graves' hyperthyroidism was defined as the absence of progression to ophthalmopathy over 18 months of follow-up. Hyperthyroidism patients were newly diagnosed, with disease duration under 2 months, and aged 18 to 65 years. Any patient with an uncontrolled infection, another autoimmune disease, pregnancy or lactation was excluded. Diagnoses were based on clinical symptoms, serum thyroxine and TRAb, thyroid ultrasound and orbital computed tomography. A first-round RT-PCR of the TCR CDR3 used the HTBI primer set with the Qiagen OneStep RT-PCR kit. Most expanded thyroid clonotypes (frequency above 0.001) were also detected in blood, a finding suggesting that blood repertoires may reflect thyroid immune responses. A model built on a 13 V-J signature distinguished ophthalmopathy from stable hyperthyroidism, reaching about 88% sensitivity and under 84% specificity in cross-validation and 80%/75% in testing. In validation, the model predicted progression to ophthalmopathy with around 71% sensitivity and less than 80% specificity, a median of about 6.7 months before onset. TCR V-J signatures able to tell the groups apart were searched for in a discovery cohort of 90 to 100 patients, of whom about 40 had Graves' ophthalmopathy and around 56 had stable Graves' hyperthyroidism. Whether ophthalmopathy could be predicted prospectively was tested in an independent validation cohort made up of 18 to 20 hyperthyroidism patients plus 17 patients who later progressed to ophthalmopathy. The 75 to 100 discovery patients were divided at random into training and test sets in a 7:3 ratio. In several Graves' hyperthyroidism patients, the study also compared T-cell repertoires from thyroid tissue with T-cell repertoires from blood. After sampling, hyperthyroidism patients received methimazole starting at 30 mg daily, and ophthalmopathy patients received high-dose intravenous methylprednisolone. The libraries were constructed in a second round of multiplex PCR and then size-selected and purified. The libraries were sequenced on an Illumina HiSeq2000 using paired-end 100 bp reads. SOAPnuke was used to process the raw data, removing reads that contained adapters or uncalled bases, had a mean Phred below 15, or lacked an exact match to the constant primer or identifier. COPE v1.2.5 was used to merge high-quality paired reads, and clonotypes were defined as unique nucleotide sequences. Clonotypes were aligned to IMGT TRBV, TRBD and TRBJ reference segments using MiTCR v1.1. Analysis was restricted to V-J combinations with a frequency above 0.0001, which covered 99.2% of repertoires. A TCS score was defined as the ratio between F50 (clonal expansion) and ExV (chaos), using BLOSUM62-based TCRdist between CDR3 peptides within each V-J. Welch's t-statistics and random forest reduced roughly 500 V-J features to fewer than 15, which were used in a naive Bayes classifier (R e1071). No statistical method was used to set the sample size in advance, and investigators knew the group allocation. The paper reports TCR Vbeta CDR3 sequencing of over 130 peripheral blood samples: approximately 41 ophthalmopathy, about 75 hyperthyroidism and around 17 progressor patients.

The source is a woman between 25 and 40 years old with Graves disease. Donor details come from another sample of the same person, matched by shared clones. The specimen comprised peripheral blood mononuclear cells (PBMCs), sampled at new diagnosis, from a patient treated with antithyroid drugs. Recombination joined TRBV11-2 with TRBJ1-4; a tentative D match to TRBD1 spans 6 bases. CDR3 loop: CASSLTEGGEKLFF. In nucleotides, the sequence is TGTGCCAGCAGCTTAACGGAAGGGGGTGAAAAACTGTTTTTT.